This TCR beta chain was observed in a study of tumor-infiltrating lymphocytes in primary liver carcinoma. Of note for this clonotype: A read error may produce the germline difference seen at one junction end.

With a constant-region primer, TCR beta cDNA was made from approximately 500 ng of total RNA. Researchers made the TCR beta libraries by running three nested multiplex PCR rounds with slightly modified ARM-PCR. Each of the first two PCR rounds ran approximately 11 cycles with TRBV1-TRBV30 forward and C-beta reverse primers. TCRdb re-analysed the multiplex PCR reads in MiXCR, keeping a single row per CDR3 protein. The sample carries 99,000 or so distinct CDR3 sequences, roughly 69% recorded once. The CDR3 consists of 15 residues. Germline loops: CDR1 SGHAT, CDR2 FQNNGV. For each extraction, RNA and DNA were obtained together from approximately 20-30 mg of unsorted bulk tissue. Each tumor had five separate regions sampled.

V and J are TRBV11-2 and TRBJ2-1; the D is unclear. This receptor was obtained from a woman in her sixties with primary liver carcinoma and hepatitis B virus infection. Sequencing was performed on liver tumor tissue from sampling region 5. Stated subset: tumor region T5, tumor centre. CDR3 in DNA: TGTACCAGCAGCTTTCTAGTGTATAGGATAGGGGAGCAGTTCTTC. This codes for CTSSFLVYRIGEQFF.